This T cell receptor beta chain was captured in a study of T-cell reconstitution after alpha-beta-depleted transplantation in children. The CDR3 is 15 amino acids. The germline V gene has CDR1 SQVTM and CDR2 ANQGSEA. The V and J ends lost 7 bases and 6 bases respectively, with 25 bases between them. It was with unique molecular identifiers that the TCRbeta library was prepared. One entry per CDR3 protein results from TCRdb running MiXCR on the PCR reads. The sample has 190,000 or so distinct CDR3 sequences, about 6.4% seen once; the top ten hold more than 2.5%. This clonotype came up many times. This receptor was obtained from a human donor who donated a stem cell graft to a child with Wiskott-Aldrich syndrome. The sample here was PBMCs from the stem cell graft donor, taken from the stem cell graft. This chain joins TRBV29-1 and TRBJ2-7; maybe TRBD1 (5 bases). The DNA for the CDR3 is TGCAGCGCCTTGGGCCGGGCAGGGTCCCCCGGCGAGCAGTACTTC. Translating it yields CSALGRAGSPGEQYF.